The 30 T cell receptor beta chains given below trace back to one sample, sequenced in a study of CD4 T cells in relation to SARS-CoV-2 and coronaviruses. No antigen has been identified for these receptors. Before the COVID-19 pandemic, during about 2010-2018, CD4+ T cells were taken from unexposed donors. CD4+ T cells were isolated from the cells after 10 days of culture. Profiled with immunoSEQ multiplex PCR; TCRdb holds only in-frame clones, not every one. The repertoire holds 21,000 or so clones, with more than 65% as singletons. Sequenced sample: CD4+ T cells from PBMCs, cultured in vitro. Receptors were obtained from a human donor in good health.

The CDR3 nucleotides read TGTGCCAGCAGCTGGTCAGCGGGATTGGTCAATGAGCAGTTCTTC. It specifies CASSWSAGLVNEQFF. The rearrangement links TRBV11-3 to TRBJ2-1, with 7 bases that match TRBD2. The CDR3 covers 15 residues. Germline lookup yields CDR1 SGHNT and CDR2 YENEEA. Germline trimming cut 4 bases from V and 6 bases from J; bases unmatched to any gene: 9.

The chain combines TRBV27 with TRBJ2-3; D call uncertain. The germline V gene encodes CDR1 MNHEY and CDR2 SMNVEV (reference sequence). The germline V and J ends were trimmed by 4 bases and 4 bases, with 9 bases remaining between them. This CDR3 spans 13 amino acids. CDR3 region: CASSYRPSDTQYF. CDR3 bases: TGTGCCAGCAGTTACCGGCCGTCAGATACGCAGTATTTT.

CDR3 in DNA: TGTGCCAGCAGTGAAGATCCAGGGACCGACGAGCAGTACTTC. It specifies CASSEDPGTDEQYF. The chain joins TRBV6-1 to TRBJ2-7; D is perhaps TRBD1 or TRBD2 (5 bases each). Trimming took off 1 base at V and 5 bases at J, with 12 bases between the two ends. The CDR3 covers 14 residues. The V gene's germline CDR1 is MNHNS and CDR2 SASEGT.

This sequence joins TRBV11-2 and TRBJ1-1; unclear D gene. Trimming removed 5 bases at V and 8 bases at J, with 9 bases between. The germline gives CDR1 SGHAT, CDR2 FQNNGV. This CDR3 region has 11 residues. The CDR3 loop reads CASSPKREAFF. The CDR3 DNA reads as TGTGCCAGCAGCCCTAAGCGCGAAGCTTTCTTT.

The chain couples TRBV5-1 to TRBJ2-7; TRBD2 aligns across 11 bases. This CDR3 contains 15 residues. V dropped 0 bases and J dropped 6; count of bases not matched to a gene: 5. CDR1 and CDR2 (germline): SGHRS, YFSETQ. CDR3 amino acids: CASSLAPSGRSEQYF. The DNA of the CDR3 is TGCGCCAGCAGCTTGGCGCCTAGCGGGAGGAGCGAGCAGTACTTC.

This clone occurred once. The rearrangement uses TRBV5-5 and TRBJ2-1; either TRBD1 or TRBD2 may supply D (6 bases each). Germline V gene sequence: CDR1 SGHKS, CDR2 YYEKEE (reference sequence). Deletions cut 0 bases from V and 4 bases from J, with 14 bases between. CDR3 length equals 16 residues. The CDR3 here is CASSLALRDMYNEQFF. The CDR3 DNA is TGTGCCAGCAGCTTGGCTTTGCGGGACATGTACAATGAGCAGTTCTTC.

The chain combines TRBV12-3 or TRBV12-4 with TRBJ2-7; tentative D call: TRBD2 (5 bases). The CDR3 loop spans 13 amino acids. V lost 4 bases to trimming and J lost 5 bases, with 12 bases between them. CDR3 DNA sequence: TGTGCCAGCAGTTCCTCTAGCATTAACGAGCAGTACTTC. It encodes CASSSSSINEQYF.

The table lists this clone with a count of one. The rearrangement joins TRBV7-6 to TRBJ2-7; 7 bases agree with TRBD2. Germline V CDR1 and CDR2: SGHVS, FNYEAQ. V shed 1 base and J 3 bases; nucleotides not matched to a gene: 12. The CDR3 is made up of 17 amino acids. The CDR3 DNA reads as TGTGCCAGCAGCTTAGAACGTCTCGGGCGGGGGAACTACGAGCAGTACTTC. Its protein product is CASSLERLGRGNYEQYF. Using reference TRBV7-6 and TRBJ2-7 for the parts outside the CDR3, the full variable domain is GAGVSQSPRYKVTKRGQDVALRCDPISGHVSLYWYRQALGQGPEFLTYFNYEAQQDKSGLPNDRFSAERPEGSISTLTIQRTEQRDSAMYRCASSLERLGRGNYEQYFGPGTRLTVT.

This chain joins TRBV9 and TRBJ2-2; D is tentatively TRBD1 or TRBD2 (5 bases each). Germline CDR1 is SGDLS and CDR2 is YYNGEE. V was pared by 2 bases and J by 5 bases, with 16 bases between. The CDR3 totals 16 residues. CDR3 nucleotides: TGTGCCAGCAGCGTTGGGACGGGGATAGTTACCGGGGAGCTGTTTTTT. Its translation is CASSVGTGIVTGELFF.

The chain recombines TRBV21-1 with TRBJ1-5; TRBD1 reflects the table's D call only, with no check against the DNA. TRBV21-1 is a pseudogene locus. The CDR3 consists of 13 residues. The CDR3 region is CASSVTGYQPQHF. The CDR3 DNA sequence: TGTGCCAGCAGCGTGACAGGGTATCAGCCCCAGCATTTT.

The rearrangement links TRBV15 to TRBJ2-7; D is ambiguous. The CDR3 is 16 amino acids. V lost 0 bases to trimming and J lost 2 bases, with 14 bases between them. From germline, CDR1 is LNHNV and CDR2 YYDKDF (reference sequence). The CDR3 loop is CATSRDFQTLTYEQYF. CDR3 sequence (DNA): TGTGCCACCAGCAGAGATTTCCAGACTTTAACCTACGAGCAGTACTTC.

The gene calls are TRBV4-1 and TRBJ2-6; no clear D. V lost 4 bases and J 0 bases, leaving 13 bases between the germline ends. The CDR3 totals 17 residues. The germline V gene encodes CDR1 MGHRA and CDR2 YSYEKL. CDR3 sequence (DNA): TGCGCCAGCAGCCCCGACGGCACCACCTCTGGGGCCAACGTCCTGACTTTC. Amino acids: CASSPDGTTSGANVLTF.

The chain uses TRBV7-8 and TRBJ2-5; 8 bases map to TRBD1. Looked up from germline, CDR1 is SGHVS and CDR2 is FQNEAQ. The CDR3 is 17 amino acids. The J segment lost 3 bases and the V segment lost 3 bases, leaving 12 bases of the junction unmatched. CDR3 in DNA: TGTGCCAGCAGCTTTAGGCTACAGGGGGGTACTAAAGAGACCCAGTACTTC. As protein: CASSFRLQGGTKETQYF.

Only one count was recorded for this clone. The V gene is TRBV10-1, the J gene TRBJ2-7; D is possibly TRBD1 or TRBD2 (6 bases each). Germline CDR1 is WNHNN and CDR2 is SYGVQD (reference sequence). V dropped 9 bases and J dropped 2 bases, with 17 bases sitting between them. The CDR3 is 14 amino acids. CDR3 DNA: TGCGCCAGGGTTACTAGCAGGGGACCCTACGAGCAGTACTTC. This encodes CARVTSRGPYEQYF.

The chain couples TRBV5-1 to TRBJ2-1, with unresolved D. This CDR3 contains 11 residues. Trimming shortened V by 4 bases and J by 5 bases, and 4 bases separated the two germline ends. The V gene's germline CDR1 is SGHRS and CDR2 YFSETQ. The CDR3 DNA is TGCGCCAGCAGCGCAAACAATGAGCAGTTCTTC. Encoded protein: CASSANNEQFF.

This clone was observed a few times. This chain joins TRBV11-3 and TRBJ2-2; the D gene is possibly TRBD2 (6 bases). The CDR3 contains 15 residues. In germline, CDR1 is SGHNT, CDR2 YENEEA. With 1 base removed from V and 3 bases from J, the gap between germline ends came to 9 bases. CDR3 protein: CASSLGWGDTGELFF. The CDR3 DNA sequence: TGTGCCAGCAGCTTAGGTTGGGGGGACACCGGGGAGCTGTTTTTT.

CDR3 sequence: CASSPGTSLNTEAFF. The CDR3 region has the DNA TGCGCCAGCAGCCCGGGGACATCCTTAAACACTGAAGCTTTCTTT. The chain employs TRBV5-1 and TRBJ1-1; a weak D match, TRBD1 (6 bases). V lost 4 bases and J lost 2, with 15 bases in between. This CDR3 has 15 amino acids. Germline V gives CDR1 SGHRS, CDR2 YFSETQ. The full variable domain, rest sourced from reference TRBV5-1 and TRBJ1-1, is KAGVTQTPRYLIKTRGQQVTLSCSPISGHRSVSWYQQTPGQGLQFLFEYFSETQRNKGNFPGRFSGRQFSNSRSEMNVSTLELGDSALYLCASSPGTSLNTEAFFGQGTRLTVV.

This clone was observed once. The chain joins TRBV20-1 to TRBJ1-1, with 9 bases lining up with TRBD1. Germline CDR1 DFQATT, CDR2 SNEGSKA (reference sequence). V lost 3 bases and J lost 6; bases outside the gene matches: 11. The CDR3 has 15 residues. CDR3 loop: CSASVPGQGVSEAFF. CDR3 nucleotide sequence: TGCAGTGCTAGTGTCCCGGGACAGGGCGTTTCTGAAGCTTTCTTT.

The V and J genes are TRBV15 and TRBJ1-5, with unresolved D. V was pared by 4 bases and J by 3 bases, with 16 bases between. Germline V gene sequence: CDR1 LNHNV, CDR2 YYDKDF (reference sequence). The CDR3 is 16 amino acids. The DNA for the CDR3 is TGTGCCACCAGCATCCCCACGTCCGGAATCAATCAGCCCCAGCATTTT. Its translation is CATSIPTSGINQPQHF.

This sequence joins TRBV7-2 and TRBJ2-2, with D unclear. The CDR3 is 14 residues long. CDR1 is SGHTA and CDR2 is FQGNSA in the germline V gene. With 1 base removed from V and 6 bases from J, the gap between germline ends came to 9 bases. The CDR3 loop reads CASSLGIGPGELFF. In DNA, the CDR3 is TGTGCCAGCAGCTTAGGGATAGGTCCCGGGGAGCTGTTTTTT.

V is TRBV5-4 and J is TRBJ2-7; 7 nucleotides match TRBD1. V was clipped by 0 bases and J by 4 bases; unmatched bases: 4. The length of the CDR3 is 14 residues. CDR1 and CDR2 from the germline V gene are SGHNT and YYREEE (reference sequence). The CDR3 bases are TGTGCCAGCAGCTTGGTAGGGGGCCCGTACGAGCAGTACTTC. Its protein product is CASSLVGGPYEQYF.

The chain carries TRBV19 and TRBJ2-1, with D uncertain. Germline V CDR1 and CDR2: LNHDA, SQIVND (reference sequence). V dropped 0 bases and J dropped 5 bases, with 5 bases sitting between them. This CDR3 has 13 amino acids. This chain's CDR3 is CASSIEWDNEQFF. The CDR3, as DNA: TGTGCCAGTAGTATAGAGTGGGACAATGAGCAGTTCTTC.

J is TRBJ1-2 and V is TRBV5-1; D may be TRBD1 (5 bases). CDR1 and CDR2 (germline): SGHRS, YFSETQ. Trimming pared 0 bases from V and 8 bases from J, leaving 8 bases between. The CDR3 runs 12 residues. The CDR3 region is CASSLDRGGYTF. DNA for the CDR3: TGCGCCAGCAGCTTGGACCGGGGCGGCTACACCTTC.

The V call is TRBV25-1, the J call TRBJ1-4, with unresolved D. V was shortened by 7 bases and J by 8 bases, with 5 bases between the two germline ends. The germline V gene encodes CDR1 MGHDK and CDR2 SYGVNS. The CDR3 is 10 amino acids. CDR3 sequence (DNA): TGTGCCAGCACTCGAGAAAAACTGTTTTTT. Amino acids: CASTREKLFF.

This rearrangement joins TRBV28 to TRBJ1-2; D not certain. Germline CDR1 reads MDHEN; CDR2 reads SYDVKM. CDR3 length: 11 amino acids. Trimming left V 3 bases short and J 2 bases short, with 1 base between. The CDR3: CASSFNYGYTF. In DNA, the CDR3 is TGTGCCAGCAGTTTCAACTATGGCTACACCTTC.

The chain has TRBV5-1 and TRBJ2-3; maybe TRBD1 (7 bases). Germline V lookup: CDR1 SGHRS, CDR2 YFSETQ. V shed 4 bases and J shed 1 base, with 13 bases lying between them. The CDR3 has 15 amino acids. The chain's CDR3 is CASSAEGARTDTQYF. In nucleotides, the CDR3 is TGCGCCAGCAGCGCGGAGGGGGCTCGCACAGATACGCAGTATTTT.

This chain's CDR3 is CASSLPGGNTEAFF. In DNA form, the CDR3 reads TGTGCCAGCAGCCTCCCAGGGGGGAACACTGAAGCTTTCTTT. The V call is TRBV5-4, the J call TRBJ1-1; 7 bases fit TRBD1. This CDR3 comprises 14 residues. The germline V gene encodes CDR1 SGHNT and CDR2 YYREEE (reference sequence). The V and J ends lost 4 bases and 1 base, in that order; junction bases with no gene match: 4.

This rearrangement joins TRBV19 to TRBJ2-5, with TRBD1 matching 10 bases. Germline-derived CDR1 and CDR2 are LNHDA and SQIVND (reference sequence). The CDR3 has 16 residues. Germline trimming cut 0 bases from V and 5 bases from J; bases unmatched to any gene: 6. For the CDR3, the DNA is TGTGCCAGTAGTATAGAGTCCGACAGGGGGCGCGAGACCCAGTACTTC. This codes for CASSIESDRGRETQYF. Variable domain in full (rest from reference TRBV19 and TRBJ2-5): DGGITQSPKYLFRKEGQNVTLSCEQNLNHDAMYWYRQDPGQGLRLIYYSQIVNDFQKGDIAEGYSVSREKKESFPLTVTSAQKNPTAFYLCASSIESDRGRETQYFGPGTRLLVL.

This clone was seen more than once but under ten times. The chain is built from TRBV27 and TRBJ1-5; 9 bases align to TRBD1. The CDR3 extends over 15 amino acids. After removal of 5 bases from V and 6 bases from J, the junction contained 8 bases not matched to a gene. The V gene's germline CDR1 is MNHEY and CDR2 SMNVEV (reference sequence). CDR3 in amino acids: CASSLVYRGLQPQHF. The CDR3 nucleotides are TGTGCCAGCAGTCTAGTTTACAGGGGGCTTCAGCCCCAGCATTTT.

In DNA form, the CDR3 reads TGTGCCACCACAGGGGGCAATGAGCAGTTCTTC. This codes for CATTGGNEQFF. The V and J genes are TRBV24-1 and TRBJ2-1; 7 bases map to TRBD1. The J segment lost 6 bases and the V segment lost 8 bases, leaving 0 bases of the junction unmatched. Germline V gene lookup returns CDR1 KGHDR and CDR2 SFDVKD. CDR3 length: 11 amino acids.